This TCR beta chain was profiled in a study of regulatory T cells in long-lasting Graves disease (TCRdb year 2021). Some background on the complete study: Newly diagnosed Graves' disease patients had taken antithyroid drugs for less than 3 months. Peripheral blood TCR sequencing and RNA sequencing compared persistent Graves' disease patients with newly diagnosed Graves' disease patients. The study was conducted in China and was registered as a clinical trial. TCR sequencing covered 13 persistent and approximately 20 newly diagnosed Graves' disease patients, some 33 samples in total. What the work shows at the level of the full study, not this receptor alone: Persistent Graves' disease patients showed lower TCR Shannon entropy and fewer highly expanded clones than newly diagnosed patients, suggesting clonal expansion. Preferential use of TRBV28, TRBJ1-2 and TRBJ2-5 was observed in persistent disease, whereas TRBV20-1 and TRBJ2-1 were favored in newly diagnosed disease. Only peripheral blood was studied, because thyroid tissue, the primary lesion, was inaccessible. The authors acknowledged the small sample size as a limitation that may reduce accuracy. Persistent patients shared more public clonotypes among themselves (around 2,500) than newly diagnosed patients did (about 900). Sequencing and analysis were limited to the TCR beta chain.

Compared with germline, V lacks 8 bases and J lacks 6 bases; bases without a gene match: 10. CDR1 MDHEN and CDR2 SYDVKM were looked up in the germline V gene. From cysteine to phenylalanine, the CDR3 is 13 amino acids long. Only the CDR3 DNA stays, 39 bases, in frame from base 1. The time point label for this specimen denotes: newly diagnosed GD, antithyroid drugs for less than 3 months. RNA was extracted from PBMCs in TRIzol for both TCR sequencing and RNA sequencing. The diagnosis of Graves' disease was made according to American Thyroid Association guidelines. The patients came from an endocrinology department in Xi'an, China. Each patient gave approximately 8.8 milliliters of peripheral blood, collected in an EDTA anticoagulant tube. Ficoll Paque Plus density gradient separation was used to isolate PBMCs, and no additional T cell sorting was done. RNA quality was checked with an Agilent 2100 Bioanalyzer and agarose gel, and concentration with a NanoDrop 2000.

Many counts were recorded for this clonotype. Its antigen target is currently unknown. There are no base qualities to consult, and no much larger clone falls within one base. Library generation was performed with multiplex PCR. Reads for this sample came from an Illumina HiSeq 4000. To build TCR beta libraries, CDR3 regions were amplified by Arm-PCR using iRepertoire HTBI primers. Before sequencing, the PCR products went through gel purification. Regarding the original processing steps: Across samples, some 62 TRBV and 13 to 15 TRBJ segments were identified and used for gene usage analysis of CDR3 amino acid clonotypes. Filtered high-quality paired reads were merged into contigs using COPE and FqMerger. Contigs were aligned with BLAST to IMGT TRBV, TRBD and TRBJ reference genes, and CDR3 was defined per IMGT. Any clonotype with a frequency above 0.1% was counted as a highly expanded clone. Shannon entropy was used to measure repertoire diversity, and the Gini coefficient was used to measure V-J evenness. A clonotype found in more than one individual was treated as public. Clones were called with MiXCR by TCRdb after fastp trimmed the public reads at Q25, and only in-frame beta chains were retained. Every CDR3 protein is listed once, alongside the most common genes and DNA of its rows. The V and J calls and clone size come from TCRdb's table, not from the authors' own analysis. This sample gives hundreds of thousands of distinct CDR3 sequences in total; roughly 15% of them show up just once. The ten largest account for 15% to 20% of the sample.

The same sample was also studied in work on T cells in Graves' hyperthyroidism and ophthalmopathy. Drawing on the second study: Graves' hyperthyroidism was defined as stable when no progression to ophthalmopathy occurred over 18 months of follow-up. Hyperthyroidism patients were newly diagnosed, with disease duration under 2 months, and aged 18 to 65 years. Exclusion was applied to patients with uncontrolled infections, other autoimmune diseases, pregnancy or lactation. Diagnoses were based on clinical symptoms, serum thyroxine and TRAb, thyroid ultrasound and orbital computed tomography. A first-round RT-PCR of the TCR CDR3 used the HTBI primer set with the Qiagen OneStep RT-PCR kit. Most expanded thyroid clonotypes (frequency above 0.001) were also detected in blood, a finding suggesting that blood repertoires may reflect thyroid immune responses. A model built on a 13 V-J signature distinguished ophthalmopathy from stable hyperthyroidism, reaching around 90% sensitivity and under 84% specificity in cross-validation and 80%/75% in testing. During validation, the model predicted progression to ophthalmopathy a median of approximately 7 months ahead of onset, with approximately 71% sensitivity and 72% to 85% specificity. To identify TCR V-J signatures that set the groups apart, the researchers used a discovery cohort of 100 or so patients, made up of fewer than 50 with Graves' ophthalmopathy and about 59 with stable Graves' hyperthyroidism. Prospective prediction of ophthalmopathy was tested in an independent validation cohort of about 19 hyperthyroidism patients and 15 to 17 patients who later progressed to ophthalmopathy. The 75 to 100 discovery patients were randomly divided into training and test sets at a 7:3 ratio. Thyroid tissue and blood T-cell repertoires from roughly 6 Graves' hyperthyroidism patients were also compared in the study. Once sampling was done, hyperthyroidism patients were given methimazole at a starting dose of 30 mg daily, whereas ophthalmopathy patients were given high-dose intravenous methylprednisolone. The libraries were constructed in a second round of multiplex PCR and then size-selected and purified. Sequencing of the libraries was done on an Illumina HiSeq2000 using paired-end 100 bp reads. SOAPnuke was used to process the raw data, removing reads that contained adapters or uncalled bases, had a mean Phred below 15, or lacked an exact match to the constant primer or identifier. High-quality paired reads were merged using COPE v1.2.5, and each unique nucleotide sequence was defined as a clonotype. MiTCR v1.1 was used to align clonotypes to the IMGT TRBV, TRBD and TRBJ reference segments. Only V-J combinations with frequency above 0.0001, covering 99% to 99.2% of repertoires, were analysed. A TCS score was defined as the ratio of F50 (clonal expansion) to E x V (chaos), with BLOSUM62-based TCRdist applied between CDR3 peptides within each V-J. Welch's t-statistics and random forest reduced roughly 540 V-J features to 13, which were used in a naive Bayes classifier (R e1071). No statistical method was used to fix the sample size in advance, and group allocation was not hidden from the investigators. The paper describes TCR Vbeta CDR3 sequencing of more than 120 peripheral blood samples, made up of 43 ophthalmopathy patients, some 80 hyperthyroidism patients and 17 progressor patients.

This specimen was peripheral blood mononuclear cells (PBMCs), taken at new diagnosis, from a patient treated with antithyroid drugs. In this chain, TRBV28 is recombined with TRBJ2-7; TRBD1 fits 7 bases in the junction. The clonotype was recovered from a woman in her thirties with Graves disease. Donor details come from another sample of the same person, matched by shared clones. The CDR3 corresponds to CASWDSPIPEQYF. The DNA is as follows: TGTGCCAGCTGGGACAGCCCCATTCCCGAGCAGTACTTC.